This is a list of T cell receptor beta chains from one sample in a study of shared clonotypes between healthy human individuals. Method: immunoSEQ multiplex PCR; TCRdb's copy keeps in-frame clones and lacks some. Seen here are approximately 640,000 clones, 72% observed once, and the top ten hold about 1.7%. What was sequenced was memory CD4+ T cells sorted from blood. These receptor sequences come from a woman aged 25-40 years in good health. The CDR3 runs from the conserved cysteine through the conserved F or W. A D gene is named only where the DNA matches it firmly. Expanded clones get a size class; other rows say once, few or many, or leave the size out.

cdr3_nt cdr3_aa j_call d_call clone_size v_call cdr3_length
TGTGCCAGCACTTTTGCGGTCTCTGGGGCCAACGTCCTGACTTTC CASTFAVSGANVLTF TRBJ2-6 NA NA TRBV13 15
TGTGCCAGCAGCGTAGTAGCGGGGAGCTCCTACAATGAGCAGTTCTTC CASSVVAGSSYNEQFF TRBJ2-1 TRBD2 NA TRBV9 16
TGTGCCAGCAGTTTATCGGCACTCTACGAGCAGTACTTC CASSLSALYEQYF TRBJ2-7 NA NA TRBV27 13
TGTGCCAGCAGGGGGACAGGGCTAGGGTACGAGCAGTACTTC CASRGTGLGYEQYF TRBJ2-7 TRBD1 NA TRBV28 14
TGTGCCAGTAGTATACAGGGCGGTCACGAGCAGTACTTC CASSIQGGHEQYF TRBJ2-7 NA once TRBV19 13
TGTGCCAGCAGAGGACAGGGGGTTAGCAATCAGCCCCAGCATTTT CASRGQGVSNQPQHF TRBJ1-5 TRBD1 NA TRBV2 15
TGTGCCAGCAGTTTTCCTAGCCTTCCCTACGAGCAGTACTTC CASSFPSLPYEQYF TRBJ2-7 NA NA TRBV28 14
TGTGCCAGCAGTTTTGACAGGGGGCGGGAGCCGAGGCAGTTCTTC CASSFDRGREPRQFF TRBJ2-1 TRBD1 NA TRBV28 15
TGTGCCAGCAGTTCCCGTGCGGGAGCCCCCGAGCAGTACTTC CASSSRAGAPEQYF TRBJ2-7 TRBD2 NA TRBV27 14
TGTGCCAGCACCCCGACAGGGGGGAATAACTATGGCTACACCTTC CASTPTGGNNYGYTF TRBJ1-2 TRBD1 NA TRBV28 15
TGTGCCAGCACCCCCCTCAGGGGGAACGAGCAGTACTTC CASTPLRGNEQYF TRBJ2-7 TRBD1 few TRBV2 13
TGTGCCAGCTCACTCCGGGACAGTGCTGAAGCTTTCTTT CASSLRDSAEAFF TRBJ1-1 TRBD1 few TRBV18 13
TGTGCCAGCAGTTTTAGCGGGAGCACCTACGAGCAGTACTTC CASSFSGSTYEQYF TRBJ2-7 TRBD2 NA TRBV7-3 14
TGTGCCAGCAGTAAGGACCTGGACAGACTATTGAACACTGAAGCTTTCTTT CASSKDLDRLLNTEAFF TRBJ1-1 NA NA TRBV27 17
TGTGCCAGCAGACATCCCGGGACGCACTCCTACAATGAGCAGTTCTTC CASRHPGTHSYNEQFF TRBJ2-1 NA NA TRBV11-2 16